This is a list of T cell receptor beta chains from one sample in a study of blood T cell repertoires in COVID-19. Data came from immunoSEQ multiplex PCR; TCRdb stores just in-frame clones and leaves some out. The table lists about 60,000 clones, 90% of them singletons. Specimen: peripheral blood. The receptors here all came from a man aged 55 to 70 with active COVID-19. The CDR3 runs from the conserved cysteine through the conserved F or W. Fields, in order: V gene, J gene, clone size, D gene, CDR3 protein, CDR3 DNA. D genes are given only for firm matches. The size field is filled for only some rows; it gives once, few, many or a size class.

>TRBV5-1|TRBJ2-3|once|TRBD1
CASSPQDRGSDTQYF
TGCGCCAGCAGCCCGCAGGACAGGGGGTCAGATACGCAGTATTTT
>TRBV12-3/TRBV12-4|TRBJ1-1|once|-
CASSLIREEAFF
TGTGCCAGCAGTTTAATCCGGGAGGAAGCTTTCTTT
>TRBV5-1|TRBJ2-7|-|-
CASSPPDSEQYF
TGCGCCAGCAGCCCACCGGACTCCGAGCAGTACTTC
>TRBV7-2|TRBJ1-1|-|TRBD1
CASSSDRVAEAFF
TGTGCCAGCAGCTCAGACAGGGTTGCTGAAGCTTTCTTT
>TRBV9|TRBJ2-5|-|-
CASSVAAGYQETQYF
TGTGCCAGCAGCGTAGCGGCGGGGTACCAAGAGACCCAGTACTTC
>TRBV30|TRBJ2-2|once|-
CAWSVYGGSGELFF
TGTGCCTGGAGTGTATATGGGGGGTCCGGGGAGCTGTTTTTT
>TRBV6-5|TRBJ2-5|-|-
CASSYRSQETQYF
TGTGCCAGCAGTTACCGCAGCCAAGAGACCCAGTACTTC
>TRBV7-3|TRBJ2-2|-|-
CASSSDTGELFF
TGTGCCAGCAGCTCGGACACCGGGGAGCTGTTTTTT
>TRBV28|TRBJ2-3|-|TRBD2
CASSLGLAGRTDTQYF
TGTGCCAGCAGTTTGGGACTAGCGGGCCGCACAGATACGCAGTATTTT
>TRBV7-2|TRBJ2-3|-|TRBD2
CASSYQRTSGDTDTQYF
TGTGCCAGCAGCTACCAAAGGACTAGCGGGGATACAGATACGCAGTATTTT
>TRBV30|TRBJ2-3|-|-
CAWSKGVRESADTQYF
TGTGCCTGGAGTAAGGGGGTCAGGGAATCCGCAGATACGCAGTATTTT
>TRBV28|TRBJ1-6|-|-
CASSFNSPLHF
TGTGCCAGCAGCTTCAATTCACCCCTCCACTTT
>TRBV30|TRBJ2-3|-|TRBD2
CAWRGPFTGTSGRADTQYF
TGTGCCTGGAGAGGACCATTCACAGGGACTAGCGGGAGAGCAGATACGCAGTATTTT
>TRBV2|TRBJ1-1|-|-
CASSVWGGNTEAFF
TGTGCCAGCAGTGTGTGGGGGGGGAACACTGAAGCTTTCTTT
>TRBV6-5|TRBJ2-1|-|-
CASCRYNEQFF
TGTGCCAGTTGTCGCTACAATGAGCAGTTCTTC
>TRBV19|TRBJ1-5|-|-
CASTGVPPQPQHF
TGTGCCAGTACAGGGGTCCCTCCGCAGCCCCAGCATTTT
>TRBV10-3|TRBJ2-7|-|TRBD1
CAISSGTGPSYEQYF
TGTGCCATCAGTTCCGGGACAGGGCCCTCATACGAGCAGTACTTC
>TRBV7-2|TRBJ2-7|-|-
CASSLDARLPEQYF
TGTGCCAGCAGCTTAGACGCCAGATTGCCCGAGCAGTACTTC
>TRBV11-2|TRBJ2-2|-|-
CASSFLGLAFDTGELFF
TGTGCCAGCAGCTTTCTTGGGCTAGCCTTCGACACCGGGGAGCTGTTTTTT
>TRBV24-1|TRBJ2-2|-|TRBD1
CATSDLGRGTDGELFF
TGTGCCACCAGTGATTTGGGCAGGGGGACGGACGGGGAGCTGTTTTTT
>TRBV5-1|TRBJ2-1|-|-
CASSLAGESYNEQFF
TGCGCCAGCAGCTTGGCGGGAGAATCCTACAATGAGCAGTTCTTC
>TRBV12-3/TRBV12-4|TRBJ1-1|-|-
CASSLGGTAFF
TGTGCCAGCAGCCTAGGGGGTACGGCTTTCTTT
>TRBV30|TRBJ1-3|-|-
CAWKASGNTIYF
TGTGCCTGGAAAGCCTCTGGAAACACCATATATTTT
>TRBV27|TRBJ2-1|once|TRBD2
CASSSGLARNNEQFF
TGTGCCAGCAGTTCTGGACTAGCGCGTAACAATGAGCAGTTCTTC
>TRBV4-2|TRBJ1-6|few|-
CASSQDRGKGDPLHF
TGTGCCAGCAGCCAGGATAGGGGAAAGGGGGACCCCCTCCACTTT
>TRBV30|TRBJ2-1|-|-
CAWTYKTRVTYNEQFF
TGTGCCTGGACCTACAAAACTAGGGTCACCTACAATGAGCAGTTCTTC
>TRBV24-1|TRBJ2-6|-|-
CATGSSGANVLTF
TGTGCCACCGGGAGCTCTGGGGCCAACGTCCTGACTTTC
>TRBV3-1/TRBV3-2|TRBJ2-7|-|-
CASSQGVGAREQYF
TGTGCCAGCAGCCAAGGGGTGGGGGCGCGCGAGCAGTACTTC
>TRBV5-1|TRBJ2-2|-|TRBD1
CASSERTQGAGELFF
TGCGCCAGCAGCGAAAGAACACAGGGGGCCGGGGAGCTGTTTTTT
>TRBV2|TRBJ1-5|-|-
CASSEGRFDQPQHF
TGTGCCAGCAGTGAAGGGCGGTTTGATCAGCCCCAGCATTTT
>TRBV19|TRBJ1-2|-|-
CASSRQVNYGYTF
TGTGCCAGTAGTCGGCAGGTTAACTATGGCTACACCTTC
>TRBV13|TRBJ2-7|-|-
CASSLDDSYEQYF
TGTGCCAGCAGCTTGGACGACAGCTACGAGCAGTACTTC
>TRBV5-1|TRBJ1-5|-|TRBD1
CASSPGQGSNQPQHF
TGCGCCAGCAGCCCTGGACAGGGAAGCAATCAGCCCCAGCATTTT
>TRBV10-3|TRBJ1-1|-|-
CAISESIPTGNTEAFF
TGTGCCATCAGTGAGTCAATCCCGACAGGGAACACTGAAGCTTTCTTT
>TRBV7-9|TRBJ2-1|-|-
CASSPPGSSPYNEQFF
TGTGCCAGCAGCCCCCCAGGGTCCTCCCCCTACAATGAGCAGTTCTTC
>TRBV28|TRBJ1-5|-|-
CASSLLAFNQPQHF
TGTGCCAGCAGTTTATTGGCTTTCAATCAGCCCCAGCATTTT
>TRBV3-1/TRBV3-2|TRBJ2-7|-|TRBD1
CASSLRTGWREQYF
TGTGCCAGCAGCCTTCGGACAGGCTGGAGGGAGCAGTACTTC
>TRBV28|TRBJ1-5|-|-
CASREPSGKNQPQHF
TGTGCCAGCAGGGAGCCCTCGGGGAAGAATCAGCCCCAGCATTTT
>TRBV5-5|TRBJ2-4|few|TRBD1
CASSIRQGVDIQYF
TGTGCCAGCAGCATACGACAGGGTGTAGACATTCAGTACTTC